This T cell receptor beta chain was recovered during a study of T cell clonality in common variable immunodeficiency. Regarding the study as a whole: What drives increased CVID clonality needs T cell subpopulation sequencing. CVID subjects showed higher TCRbeta clonality than healthy controls. Fewer deletions and N-nucleotide insertions were reportedly seen in common variable immunodeficiency TCR beta sequences.

The germline V gene encodes CDR1 SGHRS and CDR2 YFSETQ. The junction had 5 bases not matched to a gene; V was cut back by 3 bases and J by 1 base. The CDR3 is 15 residues long. This clone was counted ten times or more. The antigen remains undetermined. The missing CDR3 end, 3 residues past where the read stops, is filled in from the germline J gene. Caucasian heritage predominated among both patients and controls. The assay was immunoSEQ multiplex PCR, and TCRdb's table has in-frame clones only and misses some. This set yields around 52,000 clones and no singletons; the top ten hold roughly 5.5%. Sequenced material: peripheral blood mononuclear cells. This chain uses TRBV5-1 with TRBJ2-3, with 7 bases matching TRBD2. The sequence derives from a person between 18 and 75 years old in good health. The CDR3 here is CASSSASGRTDTQYF. CDR3 bases read: TGCGCCAGCAGCTCAGCTAGCGGACGCACAGATACG.